This TCR beta chain was observed in a study of T cells in Graves' hyperthyroidism and ophthalmopathy. About the research overall: The authors collected peripheral blood at initial diagnosis, before any treatment.

Blood sampling occurred at first hyperthyroidism diagnosis, ahead of any ophthalmopathy symptoms. Regions amplified from RNA transcripts were the TCR beta CDR3 regions. When the TCR CDR3 underwent first-round RT-PCR, the HTBI primer set was used. Via MiXCR, TCRdb re-called the multiplex PCR reads, giving one row per CDR3 protein. The repertoire has almost 600,000 distinct CDR3 sequences, 14% of them found once; the top ten carry 4.5% to 6%. The TCR was taken from a woman in her twenties or thirties with Graves' hyperthyroidism that later progressed to Graves' ophthalmopathy. Sequencing was done on a sample of blood.

In DNA, the CDR3 is TGTGCCAGCGCCGCCGGGGGTGGCGAGCAGTACTTC. The encoded protein is CASAAGGGEQYF. V and J are TRBV18 and TRBJ2-7; the D gene is possibly TRBD2 (6 bases). Germline V gives CDR1 KGHSH, CDR2 LQKENI. The CDR3 runs to 12 residues. Trimming left V 8 bases short and J 6 bases short, with 14 bases between.